The following is a TCR beta chain sequence with its context. The data stem from a study of blood T cell repertoires in COVID-19. V lost 3 bases and J lost 5; bases outside the gene matches: 11. The CDR3 loop spans 15 amino acids. The germline V gene has CDR1 DFQATT and CDR2 SNEGSKA (reference sequence). Generated by immunoSEQ multiplex PCR, the TCRdb table keeps only in-frame clones and is missing some. This table holds tens of thousands of clones, about nine tenths found once. The TCR was taken from a woman between 50 and 59 years old in a cohort sampled during active COVID-19. The sample comprised peripheral blood. The V gene is TRBV20-1, the J gene TRBJ2-5, with 8 positions matching TRBD1. The CDR3 protein is CSASPLQGASETQYF. The CDR3 nucleotides read TGCAGTGCTAGTCCCCTTCAGGGGGCTAGCGAGACCCAGTACTTC.